The source of this T cell receptor beta chain is a study of T cells in Graves' hyperthyroidism and ophthalmopathy. What was amplified from RNA transcripts were TCR beta CDR3 regions. HTBI primers were employed in a first-round RT-PCR of the TCR CDR3. From the multiplex PCR reads, TCRdb called clonotypes with MiXCR, one entry per CDR3 protein. This sample yields around 600,000 distinct CDR3 sequences, of which just under 45% are seen a single time; roughly 7.2% belongs to the top ten. The study, taken as a whole, reports: Ophthalmopathy was distinguished from stable hyperthyroidism by 13 V-J signatures.

The CDR3 contains 12 residues. Germline V CDR1 and CDR2: SQVTM, ANQGSEA. J gave up 3 bases and V 6 bases, and 4 bases lay outside the gene matches. Together with thyroid ultrasound, orbital computed tomography, serum thyroxine and TRAb, clinical symptoms were used for diagnoses. This clonotype was picked up a small number of times. Its antigen remains unidentified. The receptor's source is an adult man with Graves' disease, either hyperthyroidism or ophthalmopathy (not recorded which). Sequences were obtained from peripheral blood or thyroid tissue (not recorded which). The chain combines TRBV29-1 with TRBJ2-5; 7 positions match TRBD1. The CDR3 region has the DNA TGCAGCGTCCCGACAGGGAAAGAGACCCAGTACTTC. It specifies CSVPTGKETQYF. Looking up the rest from reference TRBV29-1 and TRBJ2-5 gives the full variable domain: SAVISQKPSRDICQRGTSLTIQCQVDSQVTMMFWYRQQPGQSLTLIATANQGSEATYESGFVIDKFPISRPNLTFSTLTVSNMSPEDSSIYLCSVPTGKETQYFGPGTRLLVL.